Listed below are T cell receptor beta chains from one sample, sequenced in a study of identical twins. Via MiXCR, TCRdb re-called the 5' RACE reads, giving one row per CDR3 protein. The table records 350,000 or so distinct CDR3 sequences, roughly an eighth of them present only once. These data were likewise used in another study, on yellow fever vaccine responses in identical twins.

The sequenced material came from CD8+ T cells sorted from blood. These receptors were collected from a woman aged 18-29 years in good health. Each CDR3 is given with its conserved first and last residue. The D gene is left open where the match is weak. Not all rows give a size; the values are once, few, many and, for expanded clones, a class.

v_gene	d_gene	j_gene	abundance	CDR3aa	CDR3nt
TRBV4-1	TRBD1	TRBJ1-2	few	CASSQGPGTGDGYTF	TGCGCCAGCAGCCAAGGTCCGGGGACAGGGGATGGCTACACCTTC
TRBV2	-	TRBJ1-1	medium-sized	CASRDGRLDYMNTEAFF	TGTGCCAGCAGAGACGGACGGCTGGATTACATGAACACTGAAGCTTTCTTT
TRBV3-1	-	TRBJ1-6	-	CASSQDHGINSPLHF	TGTGCCAGCAGCCAAGATCACGGGATTAATTCACCCCTCCACTTT
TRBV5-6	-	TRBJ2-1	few	CASSLDRANEQFF	TGTGCCAGCAGCTTGGACAGGGCGAATGAGCAGTTCTTC
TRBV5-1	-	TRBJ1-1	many	CASSLEGGNTEAFF	TGCGCCAGCAGCTTGGAAGGAGGGAACACTGAAGCTTTCTTT
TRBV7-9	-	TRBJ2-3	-	CASSLSIGGITDTQYF	TGTGCCAGCAGCTTATCAATAGGTGGGATAACAGATACGCAGTATTTT
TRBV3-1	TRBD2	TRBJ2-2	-	CDSSQDREGTNTGELFF	TGTGACAGCAGCCAAGATAGGGAGGGGACGAACACCGGGGAGCTGTTTTTT
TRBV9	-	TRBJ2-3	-	CASSVGAGRDTQYF	TGTGCCAGCAGCGTAGGGGCAGGGAGGGATACGCAGTATTTT
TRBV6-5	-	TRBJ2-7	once	CASSYGVTYEQYF	TGTGCCAGCAGTTACGGGGTAACCTACGAGCAGTACTTC
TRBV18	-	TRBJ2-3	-	CASSPPDIRSTDTQYF	TGTGCCAGCTCACCACCCGACATTCGATCCACAGATACGCAGTATTTT
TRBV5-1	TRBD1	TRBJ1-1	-	CASSLGTGGFGTEAFF	TGCGCCAGCAGCTTGGGGACAGGGGGCTTCGGGACTGAAGCTTTCTTT
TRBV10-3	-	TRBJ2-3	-	CAISESATDTDTQYF	TGTGCCATCAGTGAGTCCGCTACGGACACAGATACGCAGTATTTT
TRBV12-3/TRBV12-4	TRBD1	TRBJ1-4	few	CASSGQGGTNEKLFF	TGTGCCAGCAGTGGACAGGGGGGGACTAATGAAAAACTGTTTTTT
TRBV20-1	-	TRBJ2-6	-	CSARGPHSSGANVLTF	TGCAGTGCTAGGGGACCTCATTCCTCTGGGGCCAACGTCCTGACTTTC
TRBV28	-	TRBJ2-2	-	CASSLPLTGELFF	TGTGCCAGCAGTTTACCCCTAACCGGGGAGCTGTTTTTT
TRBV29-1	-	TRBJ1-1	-	CSVARENTEAFF	TGCAGCGTTGCCAGGGAGAACACTGAAGCTTTCTTT
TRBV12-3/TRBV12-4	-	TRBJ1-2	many	CASTASGANYGYTF	TGTGCCAGCACCGCGTCAGGGGCTAACTATGGCTACACCTTC
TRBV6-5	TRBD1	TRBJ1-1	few	CASSYNLAGGAVNTEAFF	TGTGCCAGCAGTTACAATTTGGCAGGGGGCGCGGTGAACACTGAAGCTTTCTTT
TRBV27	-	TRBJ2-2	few	CATFGDFTGELFF	TGTGCCACCTTCGGGGACTTCACCGGGGAGCTGTTTTTT
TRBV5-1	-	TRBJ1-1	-	CASSLGGSLNTEAFF	TGCGCCAGCAGCTTGGGAGGTTCCCTGAACACTGAAGCTTTCTTT
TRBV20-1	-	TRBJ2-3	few	CSAAGSLGTLISGTDTQYF	TGCAGTGCTGCAGGCTCACTGGGGACCCTAATATCGGGCACAGATACGCAGTATTTT
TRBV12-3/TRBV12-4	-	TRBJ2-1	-	CASSTGSLNEQFF	TGTGCCAGCAGCACAGGGTCCCTCAATGAGCAGTTCTTC
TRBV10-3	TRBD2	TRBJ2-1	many	CAISATAGDSYNEQFF	TGTGCCATCAGTGCGACGGCGGGAGACTCCTACAATGAGCAGTTCTTC
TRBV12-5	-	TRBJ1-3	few	CASSTTSFLEVAGNTIYF	TGTGCCAGCAGTACTACCAGTTTTCTGGAGGTTGCTGGAAACACCATATATTTT
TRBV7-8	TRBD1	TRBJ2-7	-	CASSTGQGDEQYF	TGTGCCAGCAGCACGGGACAGGGAGACGAGCAGTACTTC
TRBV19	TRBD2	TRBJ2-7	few	CASSPGGREQYF	TGTGCCAGTAGTCCGGGAGGGCGCGAGCAGTACTTC
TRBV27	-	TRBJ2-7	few	CASSYLRWGSEQYF	TGTGCCAGCAGCTATCTCCGCTGGGGGAGTGAGCAGTACTTC
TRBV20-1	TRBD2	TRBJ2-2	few	CSANPGLAANTGELFF	TGCAGTGCTAACCCCGGACTAGCGGCGAACACCGGGGAGCTGTTTTTT
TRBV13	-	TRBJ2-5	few	CASSADGQETQYF	TGTGCCAGCAGCGCGGACGGTCAAGAGACCCAGTACTTC
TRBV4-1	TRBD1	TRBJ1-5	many	CASSPIGQGAYQPQHF	TGCGCCAGCAGCCCGATAGGCCAGGGGGCCTATCAGCCCCAGCATTTT
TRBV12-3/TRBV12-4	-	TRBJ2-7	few	CASSSTGLGVEQYF	TGTGCCAGCAGCTCCACAGGGTTGGGCGTAGAGCAGTACTTC
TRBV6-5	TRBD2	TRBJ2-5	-	CASSLDTSGRRETQYF	TGTGCCAGCAGTTTGGACACTAGCGGGAGACGGGAGACCCAGTACTTC
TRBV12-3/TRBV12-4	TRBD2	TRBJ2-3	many	CASSGGGDTQYF	TGTGCCAGCAGCGGCGGGGGTGATACGCAGTATTTT
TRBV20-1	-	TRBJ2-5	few	CSARDGGELRAETQYF	TGCAGTGCTAGAGATGGCGGGGAACTCCGAGCGGAGACCCAGTACTTC
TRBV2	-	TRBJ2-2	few	CASSSTTSNTGELFF	TGTGCCAGCAGTTCGACAACCTCGAACACCGGGGAGCTGTTTTTT
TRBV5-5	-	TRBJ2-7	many	CASSFLYEQYF	TGTGCCAGCAGCTTTCTCTACGAGCAGTACTTC
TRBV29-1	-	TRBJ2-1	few	CTVARGYNEQFF	TGCACCGTCGCCAGGGGCTACAATGAGCAGTTCTTC
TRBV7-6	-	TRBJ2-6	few	CASSLVDRSSGANVLTF	TGTGCCAGCAGCTTAGTTGACAGAAGCTCTGGGGCCAACGTCCTGACTTTC
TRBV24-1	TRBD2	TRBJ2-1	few	CATSESTSGFYNEQFF	TGTGCCACCAGTGAGTCGACTAGCGGGTTCTACAATGAGCAGTTCTTC
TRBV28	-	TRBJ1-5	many	CASSFWNQPQHF	TGTGCCAGCAGTTTCTGGAATCAGCCCCAGCATTTT
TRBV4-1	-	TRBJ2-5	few	CASSQDGAGKETQYF	TGCGCCAGCAGCCAAGATGGGGCAGGGAAAGAGACCCAGTACTTC
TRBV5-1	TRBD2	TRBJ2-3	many	CASSVGTTSTDTQYF	TGCGCCAGCAGCGTCGGGACTACGAGCACAGATACGCAGTATTTT
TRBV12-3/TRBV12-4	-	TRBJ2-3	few	CASSLSIRRQSTDTQYF	TGTGCCAGCAGTTTATCAATAAGACGGCAGAGCACAGATACGCAGTATTTT
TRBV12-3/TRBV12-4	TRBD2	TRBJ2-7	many	CASSLATGTSEQYF	TGTGCCAGCAGTTTGGCGACCGGGACTAGCGAGCAGTACTTC
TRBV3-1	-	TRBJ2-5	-	CASSQDGSRGKETQYF	TGTGCCAGCAGCCAAGATGGGTCAAGAGGGAAAGAGACCCAGTACTTC
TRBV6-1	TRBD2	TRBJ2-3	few	CASRSGGYTDTQYF	TGTGCCAGCAGGAGCGGGGGGTACACAGATACGCAGTATTTT
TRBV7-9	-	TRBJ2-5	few	CASSLESFETQYF	TGTGCCAGCAGCTTGGAGTCCTTTGAGACCCAGTACTTC
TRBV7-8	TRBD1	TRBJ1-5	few	CASSQGTGGSNQPQHF	TGTGCCAGCAGCCAAGGGACAGGGGGAAGCAATCAGCCCCAGCATTTT
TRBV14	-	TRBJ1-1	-	CASSQGQEAFF	TGTGCCAGCAGCCAAGGACAGGAAGCTTTCTTT
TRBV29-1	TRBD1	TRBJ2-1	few	CSVEVGRGHAYNEQFF	TGCAGCGTTGAGGTAGGCAGGGGGCATGCCTACAATGAGCAGTTCTTC
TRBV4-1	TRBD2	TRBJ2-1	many	CASSQDPSGRYDEQFF	TGCGCCAGCAGCCAAGATCCTAGCGGGAGATACGATGAGCAGTTCTTC
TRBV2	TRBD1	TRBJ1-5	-	CASSEGQGIQPQHF	TGTGCCAGCAGTGAAGGACAGGGAATTCAGCCCCAGCATTTT
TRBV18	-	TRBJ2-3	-	CASSWGHERADTQYF	TGTGCCAGCTCCTGGGGACATGAAAGAGCAGATACGCAGTATTTT
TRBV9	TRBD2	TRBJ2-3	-	CASSPRSGGGTDTQYF	TGTGCCAGCAGCCCGAGGAGCGGGGGAGGCACAGATACGCAGTATTTT
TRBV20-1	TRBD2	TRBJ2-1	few	CSASTSGGALNEQFF	TGCAGTGCGTCTACTAGCGGGGGGGCTTTAAATGAGCAGTTCTTC
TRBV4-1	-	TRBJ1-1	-	CASSQGGGGENTEAFF	TGCGCCAGCAGCCAAGGGGGAGGCGGGGAGAACACTGAAGCTTTCTTT